This passage covers 5 T cell receptor beta chains from one sample sequenced in a study of monozygotic twins with cystic fibrosis (dated by TCRdb to 2020 to 2022). Library generation was performed with the immunoSEQ multiplex PCR assay. Held by TCRdb, this immuneACCESS table contains in-frame sequences only and omits some clones. Under half of the omission traces to an unresolved V gene where checked; the cause of the rest is unknown. The sample records about 25,000 clones, just over 90% of which are singletons. In total, the top ten clones hold approximately 0.5% of the sample. The specimen was blood. The receptor source for this set is a girl aged 2 to 9 with cystic fibrosis.

The chain recombines TRBV5-1 with TRBJ1-4; 10 bases agree with TRBD1. There are 17 residues in the CDR3. The ends lost 0 bases at V and 7 bases at J; junction bases unmatched: 9. The germline V gene has CDR1 SGHRS and CDR2 YFSETQ. CDR3 nucleotide sequence: TGCGCCAGCAGCTTGGATTTTACGGGACAGGGGAGTGAAAAACTGTTTTTT. Its translation is CASSLDFTGQGSEKLFF. The complete variable domain, with remaining parts taken from reference TRBV5-1 and TRBJ1-4, reads KAGVTQTPRYLIKTRGQQVTLSCSPISGHRSVSWYQQTPGQGLQFLFEYFSETQRNKGNFPGRFSGRQFSNSRSEMNVSTLELGDSALYLCASSLDFTGQGSEKLFFGSGTQLSVL.

The chain combines TRBV4-3 with TRBJ2-3, with no clear D. Germline V gives CDR1 LGHNA, CDR2 YSLEER. Deletions cut 0 bases from V and 1 base from J, with 5 bases between. The CDR3 runs to 14 residues. In DNA form, the CDR3 reads TGCGCCAGCAGCCAAGATCAGGGCACAGATACGCAGTATTTT. Protein: CASSQDQGTDTQYF.

The chain employs TRBV7-8 and TRBJ2-7; 8 nucleotides agree with TRBD1. The germline gives CDR1 SGHVS, CDR2 FQNEAQ. This CDR3 spans 13 amino acids. V gave up 5 bases and J gave up 6 bases; unmatched junction bases: 6. CDR3 amino acids: CASSIGQGGEQYF. The CDR3 bases are TGTGCCAGCAGCATAGGACAGGGTGGCGAGCAGTACTTC. Using reference TRBV7-8 and TRBJ2-7 for the parts outside the CDR3, the full variable domain is GAGVSQSPRYKVAKRGQDVALRCDPISGHVSLFWYQQALGQGPEFLTYFQNEAQLDKSGLPSDRFFAERPEGSVSTLKIQRTQQEDSAVYLCASSIGQGGEQYFGPGTRLTVT.

This chain links TRBV13 with TRBJ1-1, with TRBD1 as a possible D gene (6 bases). This CDR3 spans 15 amino acids. Germline-derived CDR1 and CDR2 are PRHDT and FYEKMQ (reference sequence). Trimming removed 2 bases from V and 6 bases from J, with 16 bases in between. This CDR3 reads CASSLRGFRGAEAFF. CDR3 in DNA: TGTGCCAGCAGCTTAAGGGGATTTAGGGGGGCTGAAGCTTTCTTT.

The rearrangement links TRBV30 to TRBJ1-3; D is uncertain. The germline V and J ends were trimmed by 8 bases and 3 bases, with 5 bases remaining between them. The CDR3 covers 10 residues. Germline assignment: CDR1 GTSNPN and CDR2 SVGIG (reference sequence). The CDR3 region has the DNA TGTGCCGCTTATGGAAACACCATATATTTT. This translates into CAAYGNTIYF.